This is a list of T cell receptor beta chains from one sample in a study of blood T cell repertoires in COVID-19. Method: immunoSEQ multiplex PCR; TCRdb's copy keeps in-frame clones and lacks some. The sample gives tens of thousands of clones, roughly 88% of which show up once; roughly 4.8% is in the top ten. Sequencing input: peripheral blood. The origin of the receptors is a woman of 80 years or more with acute or convalescent COVID-19. Both conserved end residues are part of each CDR3. Each record gives: V gene, D gene, J gene, clone size, CDR3 protein, CDR3 DNA. D genes are given only for firm matches. Size is stated for part of the rows, as once, few or many counts, or as a class when the clone is expanded.

V gene: TRBV6-1
D gene: .
J gene: TRBJ2-3
clone size: .
CDR3 protein: CASSERGGGRGTDTQYF
CDR3 DNA: TGTGCCAGCAGTGAAAGAGGGGGAGGGAGGGGAACAGATACGCAGTATTTT

V gene: TRBV5-4
D gene: .
J gene: TRBJ1-5
clone size: .
CDR3 protein: CASSFGGNSNQPQHF
CDR3 DNA: TGTGCCAGCAGCTTCGGCGGTAATAGCAATCAGCCCCAGCATTTT

V gene: TRBV7-3
D gene: TRBD1
J gene: TRBJ2-3
clone size: .
CDR3 protein: CASSSSGTGASVDTQYF
CDR3 DNA: TGTGCCAGCAGTTCCTCCGGGACAGGGGCGTCGGTCGATACGCAGTATTTT

V gene: TRBV2
D gene: TRBD1
J gene: TRBJ1-1
clone size: once
CDR3 protein: CASMREFRDREAFF
CDR3 DNA: TGTGCCAGCATGAGAGAATTCCGGGACAGAGAAGCTTTCTTT

V gene: TRBV5-5
D gene: .
J gene: TRBJ1-2
clone size: few
CDR3 protein: CASSPGGGGYTF
CDR3 DNA: TGTGCCAGCAGTCCCGGGGGGGGCGGCTACACCTTC

V gene: TRBV4-1
D gene: .
J gene: TRBJ2-3
clone size: .
CDR3 protein: CASSQGGPGSTDTQYF
CDR3 DNA: TGCGCCAGCAGCCAAGGAGGGCCGGGGAGCACAGATACGCAGTATTTT

V gene: TRBV19
D gene: .
J gene: TRBJ1-3
clone size: medium-sized
CDR3 protein: CASSLRQVRNTIYF
CDR3 DNA: TGTGCCAGTAGTCTCCGACAGGTCCGAAACACCATATATTTT

V gene: TRBV10-3
D gene: TRBD1
J gene: TRBJ2-3
clone size: .
CDR3 protein: CAIRSGQGPDTQYF
CDR3 DNA: TGTGCCATCAGGTCGGGACAGGGCCCAGATACGCAGTATTTT

V gene: TRBV9
D gene: TRBD2
J gene: TRBJ2-5
clone size: .
CDR3 protein: CASSVASSGGAAQETQYF
CDR3 DNA: TGTGCCAGCAGCGTAGCTTCTAGCGGGGGGGCAGCACAAGAGACCCAGTACTTC

V gene: TRBV7-9
D gene: .
J gene: TRBJ1-2
clone size: .
CDR3 protein: CASSLSESSRGYTF
CDR3 DNA: TGTGCCAGCAGCTTAAGCGAATCCTCCCGTGGCTACACCTTC

V gene: TRBV5-1
D gene: .
J gene: TRBJ2-7
clone size: .
CDR3 protein: CASRLDSYEQYF
CDR3 DNA: TGCGCCAGCAGATTGGACAGTTACGAGCAGTACTTC

V gene: TRBV14
D gene: TRBD1
J gene: TRBJ2-2
clone size: .
CDR3 protein: CASSHHLSGTGHTGELFF
CDR3 DNA: TGTGCCAGCAGCCATCATCTCTCCGGGACAGGACACACCGGGGAGCTGTTTTTT

V gene: TRBV28
D gene: TRBD1
J gene: TRBJ1-4
clone size: once
CDR3 protein: CASSRARTGAANEKLFF
CDR3 DNA: TGTGCCAGCAGCCGTGCTCGGACAGGGGCGGCTAATGAAAAACTGTTTTTT

V gene: TRBV6-6
D gene: .
J gene: TRBJ1-2
clone size: .
CDR3 protein: CASAPGSNYGYTF
CDR3 DNA: TGTGCCAGCGCCCCGGGGTCTAACTATGGCTACACCTTC

V gene: TRBV7-9
D gene: TRBD1
J gene: TRBJ2-7
clone size: .
CDR3 protein: CASGPTGTYEQYF
CDR3 DNA: TGTGCCAGCGGTCCGACAGGGACCTACGAGCAGTACTTC

V gene: TRBV5-4
D gene: .
J gene: TRBJ2-7
clone size: once
CDR3 protein: CASTLSGGRYEQYF
CDR3 DNA: TGTGCCAGCACCCTATCGGGCGGGCGCTACGAGCAGTACTTC

V gene: TRBV19
D gene: TRBD2
J gene: TRBJ2-3
clone size: few
CDR3 protein: CASSALAGGLGTDTQYF
CDR3 DNA: TGTGCCAGTAGTGCACTAGCGGGGGGGCTGGGCACAGATACGCAGTATTTT

V gene: TRBV14
D gene: .
J gene: TRBJ2-1
clone size: .
CDR3 protein: CASSPLPGYGDEQFF
CDR3 DNA: TGTGCCAGCAGCCCCCTCCCGGGATACGGGGATGAGCAGTTCTTC

V gene: TRBV5-1
D gene: .
J gene: TRBJ1-2
clone size: .
CDR3 protein: CASSLGTGLGYTF
CDR3 DNA: TGCGCCAGCAGCTTGGGAACAGGTCTCGGCTACACCTTC

V gene: TRBV21-1
D gene: .
J gene: TRBJ2-5
clone size: .
CDR3 protein: CASSPTGETQYF
CDR3 DNA: TGTGCCAGCAGCCCGACAGGGGAGACCCAGTACTTC

V gene: TRBV18
D gene: TRBD1
J gene: TRBJ2-1
clone size: .
CDR3 protein: CASSPPGQEQFF
CDR3 DNA: TGTGCCAGCTCACCACCGGGACAGGAGCAGTTCTTC

V gene: TRBV27
D gene: .
J gene: TRBJ2-7
clone size: .
CDR3 protein: CASSLRQGRYEQYF
CDR3 DNA: TGTGCCAGCAGTTTACGGCAGGGTAGGTACGAGCAGTACTTC

V gene: TRBV19
D gene: TRBD1
J gene: TRBJ1-2
clone size: once
CDR3 protein: CASRIDRGPYGYTF
CDR3 DNA: TGTGCCAGTAGGATTGACAGGGGACCCTATGGCTACACCTTC

V gene: TRBV18
D gene: .
J gene: TRBJ2-5
clone size: .
CDR3 protein: CASSPERETQYF
CDR3 DNA: TGTGCCAGCTCACCAGAGCGCGAGACCCAGTACTTC

V gene: TRBV6-2/TRBV6-3
D gene: .
J gene: TRBJ2-7
clone size: .
CDR3 protein: CASSYGGVTYEQYF
CDR3 DNA: TGTGCCAGCAGTTACGGCGGGGTTACCTACGAGCAGTACTTC

V gene: TRBV30
D gene: TRBD1
J gene: TRBJ1-6
clone size: .
CDR3 protein: CAWSQGGNSPLHF
CDR3 DNA: TGTGCCTGGAGTCAGGGGGGAAATTCACCCCTCCACTTT

V gene: TRBV28
D gene: .
J gene: TRBJ1-1
clone size: .
CDR3 protein: CASSLSTRGYGTEAFF
CDR3 DNA: TGTGCCAGCAGTTTATCAACCAGGGGATATGGCACTGAAGCTTTCTTT

V gene: TRBV2
D gene: .
J gene: TRBJ2-5
clone size: .
CDR3 protein: CASSVRETQYF
CDR3 DNA: TGTGCCAGCAGTGTCCGAGAGACCCAGTACTTC

V gene: TRBV18
D gene: TRBD1
J gene: TRBJ2-6
clone size: .
CDR3 protein: CASSQRDRLSGANVLTF
CDR3 DNA: TGTGCCAGCTCACAGAGGGACAGACTCTCTGGGGCCAACGTCCTGACTTTC

V gene: TRBV7-2
D gene: TRBD1
J gene: TRBJ1-5
clone size: .
CDR3 protein: CASSLWDRGNQPQHF
CDR3 DNA: TGTGCCAGCAGCTTGTGGGACAGGGGCAATCAGCCCCAGCATTTT

V gene: TRBV5-1
D gene: .
J gene: TRBJ2-1
clone size: .
CDR3 protein: CASSQSGTNYNEQFF
CDR3 DNA: TGCGCCAGCAGCCAATCCGGGACAAACTACAATGAGCAGTTCTTC

V gene: TRBV19
D gene: .
J gene: TRBJ2-3
clone size: .
CDR3 protein: CASSTKWGPQYF
CDR3 DNA: TGTGCCAGTAGTACCAAGTGGGGGCCTCAGTATTTT

V gene: TRBV29-1
D gene: .
J gene: TRBJ1-2
clone size: .
CDR3 protein: CVVGAGHGYGYTF
CDR3 DNA: TGCGTCGTGGGGGCAGGGCATGGCTATGGCTACACCTTC

V gene: TRBV18
D gene: TRBD2
J gene: TRBJ2-3
clone size: .
CDR3 protein: CASSPQSGGVSTDTQYF
CDR3 DNA: TGTGCCAGCTCACCACAGTCGGGAGGGGTTAGCACAGATACGCAGTATTTT

V gene: TRBV6-1
D gene: .
J gene: TRBJ1-5
clone size: once
CDR3 protein: CASSENPTDQPQHF
CDR3 DNA: TGTGCCAGCAGTGAAAACCCTACAGATCAGCCCCAGCATTTT

V gene: TRBV5-4
D gene: .
J gene: TRBJ1-1
clone size: .
CDR3 protein: CASSLATQAAEAFF
CDR3 DNA: TGTGCCAGCAGCTTGGCCACACAGGCAGCTGAAGCTTTCTTT

V gene: TRBV19
D gene: .
J gene: TRBJ1-5
clone size: .
CDR3 protein: CASSIVAGVSNQPQHF
CDR3 DNA: TGTGCCAGTAGTATAGTTGCAGGGGTTAGCAATCAGCCCCAGCATTTT

V gene: TRBV27
D gene: .
J gene: TRBJ1-1
clone size: .
CDR3 protein: CASSPIRGGTEAFF
CDR3 DNA: TGTGCCAGCAGTCCCATCAGGGGAGGGACTGAAGCTTTCTTT

V gene: TRBV4-3
D gene: .
J gene: TRBJ2-3
clone size: .
CDR3 protein: CASSRGESPTDTQYF
CDR3 DNA: TGCGCCAGCAGCCGAGGAGAGAGTCCCACAGATACGCAGTATTTT

V gene: TRBV6-1
D gene: TRBD1
J gene: TRBJ2-7
clone size: .
CDR3 protein: CASSDQGDVRSYEQYF
CDR3 DNA: TGTGCCAGCAGTGACCAGGGGGACGTCCGCTCCTACGAGCAGTACTTC

V gene: TRBV28
D gene: .
J gene: TRBJ2-1
clone size: few
CDR3 protein: CATLAGSYNEQFF
CDR3 DNA: TGTGCCACCTTAGCCGGGTCCTACAATGAGCAGTTCTTC

V gene: TRBV3-1/TRBV3-2
D gene: TRBD1
J gene: TRBJ1-2
clone size: .
CDR3 protein: CASSPQGADGYTF
CDR3 DNA: TGTGCCAGCAGCCCCCAGGGGGCGGATGGCTACACCTTC

V gene: TRBV3-1/TRBV3-2
D gene: .
J gene: TRBJ2-7
clone size: .
CDR3 protein: CASSQRTGSYEQYF
CDR3 DNA: TGTGCCAGCAGCCAACGGACTGGCTCCTACGAGCAGTACTTC

V gene: TRBV5-1
D gene: TRBD2
J gene: TRBJ2-1
clone size: .
CDR3 protein: CASSSLAGVSNEQFF
CDR3 DNA: TGCGCCAGCAGCTCACTAGCGGGAGTTAGTAATGAGCAGTTCTTC

V gene: TRBV12-3/TRBV12-4
D gene: .
J gene: TRBJ1-2
clone size: .
CDR3 protein: CASSNTPRRNYTF
CDR3 DNA: TGTGCCAGCAGTAATACTCCCAGGAGGAACTACACCTTC

V gene: TRBV6-1
D gene: .
J gene: TRBJ1-5
clone size: few
CDR3 protein: CASSESGGSDQPQHF
CDR3 DNA: TGTGCCAGCAGTGAAAGCGGGGGATCAGATCAGCCCCAGCATTTT

V gene: TRBV6-5
D gene: .
J gene: TRBJ2-3
clone size: .
CDR3 protein: CASSYKGGLSTDTQYF
CDR3 DNA: TGTGCCAGCAGTTATAAGGGGGGGTTGAGCACAGATACGCAGTATTTT

V gene: TRBV27
D gene: TRBD1
J gene: TRBJ2-7
clone size: .
CDR3 protein: CASSPTRQGRLSYEQYF
CDR3 DNA: TGTGCCAGCAGTCCCACCCGACAGGGGCGACTCTCCTACGAGCAGTACTTC

V gene: TRBV6-5
D gene: .
J gene: TRBJ1-2
clone size: .
CDR3 protein: CASSYNQGTNYGYTF
CDR3 DNA: TGTGCCAGCAGTTATAATCAGGGTACTAACTATGGCTACACCTTC

V gene: TRBV2
D gene: .
J gene: TRBJ2-7
clone size: .
CDR3 protein: CASSAGDLSRYF
CDR3 DNA: TGTGCCAGCAGTGCAGGCGATTTAAGTAGGTACTTC

V gene: TRBV19
D gene: TRBD1
J gene: TRBJ1-5
clone size: .
CDR3 protein: CASSLTQGAGQPQHF
CDR3 DNA: TGTGCCAGTAGTCTCACTCAGGGGGCTGGTCAGCCCCAGCATTTT

V gene: TRBV7-6
D gene: .
J gene: TRBJ2-7
clone size: once
CDR3 protein: CASSSRQKYEQYF
CDR3 DNA: TGTGCCAGCAGCAGCAGACAGAAATACGAGCAGTACTTC